The entry that follows covers one T cell receptor beta chain sequence. This receptor's antigen is unknown. The input lacks base qualities; no much larger clone sits a single base away. The immunoSEQ Assay, a bias-controlled multiplex PCR, was used to amplify TCRbeta CDR3 regions from genomic DNA. Under the source paper's analysis protocol: Within the assay, amplification of reference gene primers was used to estimate how many nucleated cells each sample contained. To quantify the absolute abundance of each unique TCRbeta CDR3 rearrangement, sequence reads were collapsed and filtered. For each sample, productive Simpson clonality was calculated by taking the square root of Simpson's diversity index across productive rearrangements. This is the immuneACCESS table as TCRdb keeps it, with only in-frame sequences that have V and J called. A part of the clones is gone; compared with another copy, unresolved V genes explain less than half, and the rest is unexplained. Clonal size and the V and J genes are those of that table, whereas D and trimming came from the DNA. The sample table contains roughly 99,000 clones; only one count was recorded for about 84% of them. The ten largest clonotypes hold about 10% of the sample.

This record comes from a study of blood T cell repertoires in COVID-19 (dated by TCRdb to 2020 to 2022). For context, the study as a whole: Samples from collaborators originated in the United States, Italy and Spain and spanned both the acute and convalescent phases of COVID-19. The prospective study material was composed of cDNA or gDNA derived from T cells, B-cell-depleted T cells, or PBMCs. Subjects who had been exposed to COVID-19, were actively infected with it, or had recovered from it provided the deeply sampled blood TCRbeta repertoires that made up the dataset. The repertoires were made available in a free public database intended to serve as a resource for research on the immune response to SARS-CoV-2. Samples were obtained from the ongoing ImmuneRACE study (first 160 participants) and from over 1,000 subjects provided by 6 global collaborators. Sample metadata almost always included a de-identified subject ID, COVID-19 status, age in years and sex. Where HLA class I and class II types were available, the types were taken from metadata supplied by the sample provider, not from assay-based typing.

Collaborating institutions collected whole blood in K2EDTA tubes following their own protocols. For TCRbeta analysis, collaborator samples were shipped as frozen whole blood, as isolated PBMCs, or as DNA extracted from either sample type. The cysteine opens and the phenylalanine closes a CDR3 of 15 amino acids. The DNA shown is the 45-base CDR3, in frame from base 1. Taken from the germline V gene, the CDR1 and CDR2 loops are KGHDR and SFDVKD. The germline ends are 14 bases apart after V is trimmed by 5 bases and J by 2 bases. The research as a whole found: How much clinical and demographic metadata was included differed by source and by participant, and the metadata was provided uncurated.

The rearrangement joined TRBV24-1 to TRBJ2-5, with TRBD1 perhaps the D gene, on 5 matching bases. The sample comprised peripheral blood. The receptor's source is a woman aged 80 or over with acute or convalescent COVID-19. The bases are TGTGCCACCAGTGGGGGTAGGGGAACTCAAGAGACCCAGTACTTC. Translated, this gives CATSGGRGTQETQYF.